Each of the 27 T cell receptor beta chains below was sequenced from the same sample in a study of T cell clones after liver transplantation. Assay: immunoSEQ multiplex PCR; the TCRdb copy retains only in-frame clones and omits some. The sample yields about 75,000 clones, 90% seen once. The sequencing used CD4+ T cells from blood, collected before liver transplant. These receptors were obtained from a human donor who received a liver transplant.

The V gene is TRBV18, the J gene TRBJ2-7; 11 nucleotides match TRBD1. In germline, CDR1 is KGHSH, CDR2 LQKENI. V was pared by 1 base and J by 5 bases, with 4 bases of the junction left unmatched. This CDR3 contains 15 residues. CDR3 loop: CASSPRTGGGNEQYF. The CDR3 region has the DNA TGTGCCAGCTCACCACGGACAGGGGGCGGGAACGAGCAGTACTTC. The variable domain in full, completed from reference TRBV18 and TRBJ2-7, reads NAGVMQNPRHLVRRRGQEARLRCSPMKGHSHVYWYRQLPEEGLKFMVYLQKENIIDESGMPKERFSAEFPKEGPSILRIQQVVRGDSAAYFCASSPRTGGGNEQYFGPGTRLTVT.

CDR3 in amino acids: CASSQTGGTGYTF. The CDR3 nucleotides are TGCGCCAGCAGCCAGACAGGTGGGACTGGCTACACCTTC. V and J are TRBV5-1 and TRBJ1-2; the D gene is possibly TRBD1 (6 bases). The CDR3 spans 13 residues. V lost 4 bases to trimming and J lost 7 bases, with 14 bases between them. Germline CDR1 is SGHRS and CDR2 is YFSETQ.

The rearrangement uses TRBV5-4 and TRBJ2-3; 13 bases map to TRBD2. CDR3 length equals 19 residues. Looked up from germline, CDR1 is SGHNT and CDR2 is YYREEE (reference sequence). J gave up 3 bases and V 4 bases, and 14 bases lay outside the gene matches. This CDR3 reads CASSPPGLAGVGGTDTQYF. The CDR3 nucleotides read TGTGCCAGCAGCCCCCCCGGACTAGCGGGAGTTGGTGGGACAGATACGCAGTATTTT.

This sequence joins TRBV7-9 and TRBJ1-1, with 8 bases matching TRBD1. This CDR3 contains 14 residues. Germline V gene data show CDR1 as SEHNR and CDR2 as FQNEAQ (reference sequence). V shed 5 bases and J 4 bases; nucleotides not matched to a gene: 6. CDR3 residues: CASSGQGSGTEAFF. DNA for the CDR3: TGTGCCAGCAGCGGACAGGGAAGCGGCACTGAAGCTTTCTTT. Variable domain in full (rest from reference TRBV7-9 and TRBJ1-1): DTGVSQNPRHKITKRGQNVTFRCDPISEHNRLYWYRQTLGQGPEFLTYFQNEAQLEKSRLLSDRFSAERPKGSFSTLEIQRTEQGDSAMYLCASSGQGSGTEAFFGQGTRLTVV.

The chain couples TRBV10-1 to TRBJ2-3; no definite D call. V lost 3 bases and J lost 2, with 6 bases in between. This CDR3 is 13 amino acids long. Germline assignment: CDR1 WNHNN and CDR2 SYGVQD (reference sequence). The DNA for the CDR3 is TGCGCCAGCAGTGACGGCCCCACAGATACGCAGTATTTT. The encoded protein is CASSDGPTDTQYF.

The chain has TRBV10-3 and TRBJ2-2; tentative D call: TRBD2 (6 bases). The germline CDR1 and CDR2 sequences are ENHRY and SYGVKD. The CDR3 consists of 18 residues. V was clipped by 0 bases and J by 3 bases, with 17 bases between them. The CDR3 bases are TGTGCCATCAGTGAGTCCCCGGAGGGTAGCGGCTACACCGGGGAGCTGTTTTTT. This codes for CAISESPEGSGYTGELFF.

The chain recombines TRBV7-3 with TRBJ2-3, with 9 bases that match TRBD2. This CDR3 is built from 16 residues. Germline CDR1 reads SGHTA; CDR2 reads FQGTGA. V trimming: 2 bases; J trimming: 0 bases; junction bases outside the gene matches: 3. The CDR3 reads CASSLASGVSTDTQYF. CDR3 nucleotides: TGTGCCAGCAGCTTAGCTAGCGGGGTTAGCACAGATACGCAGTATTTT.

The chain combines TRBV7-2 with TRBJ2-1, with 11 bases identical to TRBD2. The germline V gene has CDR1 SGHTA and CDR2 FQGNSA. J lost 0 bases, V lost 5 bases, and 6 bases had no gene match. The CDR3 has 17 amino acids. The CDR3 DNA reads as TGTGCCAGCAGCCGGACTAGCGGGCCGAGCTCCTACAATGAGCAGTTCTTC. Translated: CASSRTSGPSSYNEQFF.

The genes are TRBV2 and TRBJ2-5; TRBD2 matches at 7 bases. V lost 5 bases, J lost 0 bases, and 6 bases stayed unmatched. Per the germline V gene, CDR1 is SNHLY and CDR2 is FYNNEI. The CDR3 has 15 amino acids. The CDR3 loop reads CASSYLGGYQETQYF. DNA of the CDR3: TGTGCCAGCAGTTACTTGGGGGGGTACCAAGAGACCCAGTACTTC.

The V and J genes are TRBV27 and TRBJ2-1; 13 bases align to TRBD2. This CDR3 spans 17 amino acids. Germline V CDR1 and CDR2: MNHEY, SMNVEV (reference sequence). V shed 4 bases and J 7 bases; nucleotides not matched to a gene: 10. CDR3 nucleotides: TGTGCCAGCAGTTCCCGGACTAGCGGGAGCAGTTGGAATGAGCAGTTCTTC. The encoded protein is CASSSRTSGSSWNEQFF.

The chain combines TRBV19 with TRBJ2-4, with TRBD2 identical over 11 bases. J gave up 2 bases and V 2 bases, and 5 bases lay outside the gene matches. The CDR3 is made up of 17 amino acids. Per the germline V gene, CDR1 is LNHDA and CDR2 is SQIVND (reference sequence). CDR3 coding DNA: TGTGCCAGTAGTATACAGGGGACTAGCGGACCCAAAAACATTCAGTACTTC. Amino acids: CASSIQGTSGPKNIQYF.

This chain joins TRBV7-2 and TRBJ2-2; D unresolved. This CDR3 comprises 15 residues. Trimming removed 5 bases at V and 5 bases at J, with 15 bases between. Germline V gene lookup returns CDR1 SGHTA and CDR2 FQGNSA. In DNA, the CDR3 is TGTGCCAGCAGCGCGGCATCTAGGGTAACCGGGGAGCTGTTTTTT. Translating gives CASSAASRVTGELFF.

The V call is TRBV5-4, the J call TRBJ2-3; 7 bases line up with TRBD2. The J segment lost 2 bases and the V segment lost 2 bases, leaving 5 bases of the junction unmatched. The CDR3 runs to 15 residues. CDR1 and CDR2 (germline): SGHNT, YYREEE (reference sequence). The CDR3 coding sequence is TGTGCCAGCAGCTTCCAACTAGCGACCACAGATACGCAGTATTTT. Protein product: CASSFQLATTDTQYF.

The chain combines TRBV5-4 with TRBJ2-1; a weak D match, TRBD2 (5 bases). This CDR3 spans 15 amino acids. Germline loops: CDR1 SGHNT, CDR2 YYREEE (reference sequence). V was trimmed by 4 bases and J by 0 bases, leaving 11 bases between them. DNA for the CDR3: TGTGCCAGCAGCCAGGACTGGAGCTCCTACAATGAGCAGTTCTTC. Encoded protein: CASSQDWSSYNEQFF.

This clone came up once. The CDR3 coding sequence is TGTGCCAGCAGTTACAATCGTCAAGCGGGAAACGATGAGCAGTTCTTC. The encoded protein is CASSYNRQAGNDEQFF. The chain combines TRBV28 with TRBJ2-1, with 7 bases that match TRBD2. This CDR3 is 16 amino acids long. V lost 4 bases, J lost 8 bases, and 14 bases stayed unmatched. Germline V gives CDR1 MDHEN, CDR2 SYDVKM.

This chain uses TRBV2 with TRBJ2-1; 10 bases are shared with TRBD2. The length of the CDR3 is 16 residues. The V and J ends lost 6 bases and 4 bases, in that order; junction bases with no gene match: 9. In germline, CDR1 is SNHLY, CDR2 FYNNEI. The CDR3 DNA reads as TGTGCCAGCAGAACCGAACTAGCGGGGAAGTACAATGAGCAGTTCTTC. This encodes CASRTELAGKYNEQFF.

This clone occurred once. The J gene is TRBJ2-1, the V gene TRBV2, with D perhaps TRBD2 (5 bases). Germline V gene lookup returns CDR1 SNHLY and CDR2 FYNNEI. Trimming took 3 bases from V and 0 from J, leaving 6 bases between them. There are 14 residues in the CDR3. CDR3 coding DNA: TGTGCCAGCAGTGAGGGGAGCTCCTACAATGAGCAGTTCTTC. It encodes CASSEGSSYNEQFF.

The V and J genes are TRBV27 and TRBJ2-5; maybe TRBD1 (6 bases). This CDR3 contains 14 residues. Per germline, CDR1 MNHEY and CDR2 SMNVEV (reference sequence). The germline V and J ends were trimmed by 6 bases and 6 bases, with 17 bases remaining between them. This chain's CDR3 is CASSLNGQTKTQYF. In DNA, the CDR3 is TGTGCCAGCAGCTTAAATGGACAGACGAAGACCCAGTACTTC.

The chain links TRBV11-3 to TRBJ2-7, with D perhaps TRBD2 (6 bases). This CDR3 has 16 amino acids. Trimming stripped 5 bases from V and 1 base from J, with 18 bases between. Per germline, CDR1 SGHNT and CDR2 YENEEA. The CDR3 DNA follows: TGTGCCAGCAGCCCCGTCCGGGACTCCTTTTCCTACGAGCAGTACTTC. Translation: CASSPVRDSFSYEQYF.

The chain links TRBV7-2 to TRBJ1-5; no clear D gene. Trimming shortened V by 1 base and J by 11 bases, and 12 bases separated the two germline ends. Germline CDR1 and CDR2: SGHTA and FQGNSA. The CDR3 extends over 13 amino acids. The CDR3 nucleotides read TGTGCCAGCAGCTTAGGGGTAGTAAGGGCCCAGCATTTT. Protein product: CASSLGVVRAQHF.

This clone was picked up one time. DNA for the CDR3: TGCGCCAGCAGCGCTCAACAGGGAGGCTTTTCTGAAGCTTTCTTT. Its protein is CASSAQQGGFSEAFF. The V gene is TRBV4-1, the J gene TRBJ1-1; tentative D call: TRBD1 (6 bases). The ends were cut back, 5 bases at V and 6 bases at J, with 19 bases in the middle. The germline CDR1 and CDR2 sequences are MGHRA and YSYEKL. This CDR3 comprises 15 residues.

This clone occurred a few times. The V call is TRBV28, the J call TRBJ2-7; D is possibly TRBD1 (7 bases). Trimming removed 9 bases at V and 5 bases at J, with 14 bases between. In germline, CDR1 is MDHEN, CDR2 SYDVKM. This CDR3 is built from 12 residues. Here the CDR3 DNA reads TGTGCCAGTAGGAGGGGGCGCGACGAGCAGTACTTC. Its translation: CASRRGRDEQYF. Drawing the rest from reference TRBV28 and TRBJ2-7, the complete variable domain is DVKVTQSSRYLVKRTGEKVFLECVQDMDHENMFWYRQDPGLGLRLIYFSYDVKMKEKGDIPEGYSVSREKKERFSLILESASTNQTSMYLCASRRGRDEQYFGPGTRLTVT.

This chain joins TRBV7-3 and TRBJ2-2, with D unresolved. Germline V gene sequence: CDR1 SGHTA, CDR2 FQGTGA. The V end was cut by 5 bases, the J end by 0 bases, with 4 bases between. The CDR3 loop spans 13 amino acids. The DNA for the CDR3 is TGTGCCAGCAGCCTTTCGAACACCGGGGAGCTGTTTTTT. Translated: CASSLSNTGELFF.

CDR3: CASSLGLAGGRNTQYF. The CDR3 nucleotides read TGTGCCAGCAGCCTGGGACTAGCGGGAGGGAGGAATACGCAGTATTTT. V and J are TRBV7-2 and TRBJ2-3; 16 positions match TRBD2. The CDR3 sequence is 16 residues long. Losses at the gene ends were 5 bases for V and 7 bases for J; bases not matched to a gene: 6. Germline V lookup: CDR1 SGHTA, CDR2 FQGNSA.

V usage is TRBV9 and J usage is TRBJ1-3; D is ambiguous. CDR1 and CDR2 from the germline V gene are SGDLS and YYNGEE. The V end lost 0 bases, the J end lost 0 bases, and 7 bases lay between the germline ends. The CDR3 has 15 residues. CDR3 sequence reads: CASSVGDSSGNTIYF. CDR3 bases: TGTGCCAGCAGCGTAGGAGATTCCTCTGGAAACACCATATATTTT.

CDR3 in DNA: TGTGCCTGGAGTGTACTTGGATTACGAGATGGCTACACCTTC. This translates into CAWSVLGLRDGYTF. The J gene is TRBJ1-2, the V gene TRBV30; D is undetermined. V lost 0 bases and J lost 6, with 14 bases in between. CDR3 length: 14 amino acids. Germline V gene lookup returns CDR1 GTSNPN and CDR2 SVGIG (reference sequence).

The chain uses TRBV6-6 and TRBJ1-2; possibly TRBD1 for D (6 bases). This CDR3 contains 15 residues. The V end lost 6 bases, the J end lost 8 bases, and 22 bases lay between the germline ends. Germline CDR1 reads MNHNY; CDR2 reads SVGAGI (reference sequence). CDR3 sequence: CASSREQGGFRGYTF. The CDR3, as DNA: TGTGCCAGCAGCCGAGAACAGGGCGGGTTTCGGGGCTACACCTTC.